These 10 T cell receptor beta chains were sequenced from one sample in a study of shared clonotypes between healthy human individuals. Data came from immunoSEQ multiplex PCR; TCRdb stores just in-frame clones and leaves some out. Of roughly 500,000 clones listed, over 60% are singletons. Source material: PBMCs. These TCRs come from a middle-aged woman in good health. Some clones in this sample may be carry-over from other donors' samples.

This chain joins TRBV5-5 and TRBJ2-7; 7 bases are a match to TRBD1. The CDR3 loop spans 14 amino acids. V lost 1 base, J lost 1 base, and 2 bases stayed unmatched. CDR1 SGHKS and CDR2 YYEKEE come from the germline V gene (reference sequence). CDR3 nucleotides: TGTGCCAGCAGCTTGCAACAGGGGTCCTACGAGCAGTACTTC. Translated, it gives CASSLQQGSYEQYF.

The chain uses TRBV28 and TRBJ2-5; 13 nucleotides line up with TRBD2. TRBJ2-7 matches the DNA end more closely, so the J call is doubtful. This CDR3 is 16 amino acids long. In germline, CDR1 is MDHEN, CDR2 SYDVKM. The CDR3 region is CASSTRTSGSAYEQYF. The CDR3 DNA reads as TGTGCCAGCAGTACCCGGACTAGCGGGAGCGCCTACGAGCAGTACTTC.

Regarding this clone: A much larger clone is a single base away; this may be a read error. The chain employs TRBV7-9 and TRBJ2-1; 10 nucleotides agree with TRBD2. This CDR3 is built from 16 residues. The germline V gene has CDR1 SEHNR and CDR2 FQNEAQ (reference sequence). The CDR3 coding sequence is TGTGCCAGCAGCTTAGCAAGCGGGAGGGCCTACAGTGAGCAGTTCTTC. Translated, it gives CASSLASGRAYSEQFF.

The CDR3 coding sequence is TGTGCCAGCAGCCTAACCGGGACACTTGGCAATCAGCCCCAGCATTTT. Its translation is CASSLTGTLGNQPQHF. J is TRBJ1-5 and V is TRBV7-9; maybe TRBD1 (6 bases). Germline V gene lookup returns CDR1 SEHNR and CDR2 FQNEAQ (reference sequence). The V gene lost 5 bases and the J gene lost 2 bases, with 16 bases spanning the gap. The CDR3 is 16 amino acids.

J is TRBJ2-5 and V is TRBV5-1, with D hard to call. V lost 2 bases to trimming and J lost 5 bases, with 10 bases between them. This CDR3 region has 13 residues. Germline V gene sequence: CDR1 SGHRS, CDR2 YFSETQ. The CDR3 DNA follows: TGCGCCAGCAGCTTAGGAGTGTTGGAGACCCAGTACTTC. The encoded protein is CASSLGVLETQYF.

The table lists this clone with a few counts. The rearrangement joins TRBV30 to TRBJ2-5, with no clear D. CDR3 length: 14 amino acids. The V gene's germline CDR1 is GTSNPN and CDR2 SVGIG (reference sequence). Trimming stripped 4 bases from V and 4 bases from J, with 16 bases between. Here the CDR3 reads CAWTDKGSRETQYF. CDR3 coding DNA: TGTGCCTGGACCGACAAGGGTTCGAGAGAGACCCAGTACTTC.

The rearrangement links TRBV5-1 to TRBJ2-5, with a tentative D call TRBD1 (6 bases). The CDR3 totals 13 residues. Trimming pared 4 bases from V and 2 bases from J, leaving 9 bases between. The germline V gene has CDR1 SGHRS and CDR2 YFSETQ. CDR3 DNA sequence: TGCGCCAGCAGCGCGACAGGTCAAGAGACCCAGTACTTC. Protein product: CASSATGQETQYF.

The chain couples TRBV28 to TRBJ2-7, with 11 bases matching TRBD2. Germline V gene lookup returns CDR1 MDHEN and CDR2 SYDVKM. Trimming took 3 bases from V and 4 from J; bases not matched to a gene: 5. The length of the CDR3 is 15 residues. CDR3 in amino acids: CASSFLAGGLYEQYF. The CDR3 region has the DNA TGTGCCAGCAGTTTTCTAGCGGGAGGTTTATACGAGCAGTACTTC.

The table lists this clone with a few counts. The chain couples TRBV27 to TRBJ2-2, with a tentative D call TRBD2 (6 bases). CDR1 MNHEY and CDR2 SMNVEV come from the germline V gene (reference sequence). V was clipped by 3 bases and J by 7 bases, with 15 bases between them. The CDR3 contains 15 residues. CDR3 coding DNA: TGTGCCAGCAGTTTCACAACGGGAGCGATCGGGGAGCTGTTTTTT. Translating gives CASSFTTGAIGELFF.

The J gene is TRBJ1-2, the V gene TRBV6-1, with a possible D match to TRBD1 (5 bases). The CDR3 has 15 amino acids. Germline CDR1 reads MNHNS; CDR2 reads SASEGT. With 1 base removed from V and 7 bases from J, the gap between germline ends came to 16 bases. CDR3 nucleotides: TGTGCCAGCAGTGAAGTGGCTGGGGGTCCGGGTGGCTACACCTTC. It specifies CASSEVAGGPGGYTF.